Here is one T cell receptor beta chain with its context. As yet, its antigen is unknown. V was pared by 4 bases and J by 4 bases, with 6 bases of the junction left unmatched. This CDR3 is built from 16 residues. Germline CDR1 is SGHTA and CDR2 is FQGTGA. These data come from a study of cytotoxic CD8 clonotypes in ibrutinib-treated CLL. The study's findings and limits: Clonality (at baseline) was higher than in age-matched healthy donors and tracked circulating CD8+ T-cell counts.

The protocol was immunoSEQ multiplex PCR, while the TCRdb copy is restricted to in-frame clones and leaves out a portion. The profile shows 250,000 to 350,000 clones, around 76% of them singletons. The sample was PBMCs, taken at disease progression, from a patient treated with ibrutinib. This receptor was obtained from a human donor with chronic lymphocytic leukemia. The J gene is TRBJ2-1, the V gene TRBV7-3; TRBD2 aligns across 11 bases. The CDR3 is CASSSLLAGGYNEQFF. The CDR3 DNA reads TGTGCCAGCAGCTCTCTGCTAGCGGGAGGATACAATGAGCAGTTCTTC.